Here is one T cell receptor (beta chain) with its context. Germline-derived CDR1 and CDR2 are MNHEY and SMNVEV (reference sequence). Germline trimming cut 5 bases from V and 9 bases from J; bases unmatched to any gene: 13. This CDR3 contains 15 residues. Per the original methods: By means of reference gene primer amplification, nucleated cell counts were estimated. Profiling relied on immunoSEQ multiplex PCR, and the TCRdb table lists in-frame clones only, not all of them. V, J and clone size were drawn from that table, and D and trimming were deduced from the DNA. The table lists approximately 270,000 clones, around 92% of them singletons, with less than 2% in the top ten. This record belongs to a study of blood T cell repertoires in COVID-19. Categorization into cohorts depended on clinical history that participants reported.

The clonotype comes from a woman aged 55-70 years who had recovered from COVID-19. The sample was PBMCs or T cells enriched from blood (not recorded which). The chain links TRBV27 to TRBJ2-1, with 7 nucleotides matching TRBD2. The CDR3 here is CASSPSRLAPGEQFF. In DNA, the CDR3 is TGTGCCAGCAGTCCTTCTCGACTAGCCCCCGGTGAGCAGTTCTTC.